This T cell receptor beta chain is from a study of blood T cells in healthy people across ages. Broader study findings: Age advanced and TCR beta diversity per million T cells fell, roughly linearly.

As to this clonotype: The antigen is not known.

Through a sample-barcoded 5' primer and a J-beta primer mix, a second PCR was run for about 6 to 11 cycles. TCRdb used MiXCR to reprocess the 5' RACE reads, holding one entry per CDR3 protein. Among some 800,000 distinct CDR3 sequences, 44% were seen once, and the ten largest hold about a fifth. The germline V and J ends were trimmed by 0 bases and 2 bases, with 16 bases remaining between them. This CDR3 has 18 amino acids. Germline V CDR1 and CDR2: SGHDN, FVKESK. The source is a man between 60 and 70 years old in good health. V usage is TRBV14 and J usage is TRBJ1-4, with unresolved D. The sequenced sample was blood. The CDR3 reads CASSQDFFGVTTNEKLFF. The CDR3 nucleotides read TGTGCCAGCAGCCAAGATTTTTTCGGGGTGACGACTAATGAAAAACTGTTTTTT.